This TCR beta chain was identified in a study of shared clonotypes between healthy human individuals. TCRdb keeps only in-frame clones here, not all; method: immunoSEQ multiplex PCR. This sample has nearly 1,000,000 clones, with less than 85% found just once. The CDR3 has 16 residues. Germline CDR1 is SGHRS and CDR2 is YFSETQ. The V gene lost 0 bases and the J gene lost 4 bases, with 15 bases spanning the gap. Donors included only healthy HIV-negative adults lacking recent acute infections or vaccinations. The clonotype was recovered from a young man in good health. This sequence joins TRBV5-1 and TRBJ2-3, with a weak D call TRBD2 (6 bases). Sample: memory CD4+ T cells sorted from blood. The subset denotes: CD45RA-negative fraction. The CDR3 sequence: CASSLAGVGTADTQYF. CDR3 nucleotide sequence: TGCGCCAGCAGCTTGGCGGGAGTAGGGACGGCAGATACGCAGTATTTT.